This TCR beta chain was found in a study of T-cell reconstitution after alpha-beta-depleted transplantation in children. A TCRbeta library incorporating unique molecular identifiers was prepared. TCRdb processed the PCR reads anew with MiXCR; each CDR3 protein has one entry. This sample has about 640,000 distinct CDR3 sequences, with roughly 15% found just once. This CDR3 contains 16 residues. Germline V gives CDR1 SEHNR, CDR2 FQNEAQ (reference sequence). J lost 5 bases, V lost 6 bases, and 12 bases had no gene match. The V call is TRBV7-9, the J call TRBJ2-1, with 8 bases matching TRBD2. This receptor was obtained from a human donor who donated a stem cell graft to a child with acute myeloid leukemia. The material was PBMCs from the stem cell graft donor, obtained from the stem cell graft. In nucleotides, the CDR3 is TGTGCCAGCAGTCCGCTACTAGGACTAGCCCACAATGAGCAGTTCTTC. Translating gives CASSPLLGLAHNEQFF.